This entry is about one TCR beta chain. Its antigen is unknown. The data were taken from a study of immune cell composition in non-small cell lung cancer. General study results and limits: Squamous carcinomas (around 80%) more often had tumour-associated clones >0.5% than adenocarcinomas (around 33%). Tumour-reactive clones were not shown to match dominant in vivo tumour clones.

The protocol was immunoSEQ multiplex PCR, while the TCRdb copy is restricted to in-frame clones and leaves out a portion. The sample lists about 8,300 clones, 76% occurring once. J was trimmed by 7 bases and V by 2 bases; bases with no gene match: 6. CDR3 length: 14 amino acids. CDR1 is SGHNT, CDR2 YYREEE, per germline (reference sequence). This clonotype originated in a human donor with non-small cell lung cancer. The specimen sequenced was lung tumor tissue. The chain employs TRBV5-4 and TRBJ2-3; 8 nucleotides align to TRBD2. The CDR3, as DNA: TGTGCCAGCAGCTTCGGCGGGGGGCCAAATACGCAGTATTTT. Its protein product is CASSFGGGPNTQYF.